The clone carrying this T cell receptor (beta chain) was seen only a few times. What it binds is unknown. The sample comes from a study of blood T cells in healthy people across ages. Across the study: Template switching recovered approximately one barcoded beta molecule for every two T cells. The study's findings and limits: The long-lived group displayed more naive CD4+ cells, plus higher diversity, than the aged donors did.

The second PCR ran roughly 6 to 11 cycles with a sample-barcoded 5' primer and J-beta primers. MiXCR was run by TCRdb on the 5' RACE reads, yielding one entry per CDR3 protein. Here the sample spans about 640,000 distinct CDR3 sequences, around 54% being singletons. Per the germline V gene, CDR1 is SNHLY and CDR2 is FYNNEI. The CDR3 consists of 15 residues. The V and J ends lost 11 bases and 5 bases, in that order; junction bases with no gene match: 15. Staff drew roughly 10 milliliters of peripheral blood from each donor. This chain joins TRBV2 and TRBJ2-1; TRBD2 aligns across 7 bases. The receptor comes from a man aged 60-69 years in good health. The sample was blood. The CDR3 protein is CASGRDQRNDNEQFF. Written as DNA, the CDR3 is TGTGCCTCGGGGAGGGACCAAAGAAACGACAATGAGCAGTTCTTC.